Shown below are 16 T cell receptor beta chains from a single sample sequenced in a study of early T cells in non-severe SARS-CoV-2 infection (dated by TCRdb to the early 2020s). Library creation used 5' RACE. The sequencer was a NextSeq 500. TCRdb took the public reads, trimmed them with fastp at Q25, ran MiXCR for clone calling and kept in-frame beta chains. Every entry covers one CDR3 protein and lists the most common genes and DNA from its rows. A total of approximately 35,000 distinct CDR3 sequences appear in this sample, about 5% of them only once. Approximately 14% of the sample is taken by the ten largest. Sequenced input: whole blood. All receptors come from an adult who was a healthcare worker with PCR-confirmed SARS-CoV-2 infection or an uninfected control (not recorded which).

With respect to this clonotype: This may come from a read error, since a much larger clone is one base off. V is TRBV5-1 and J is TRBJ2-7; no firm D call. The CDR3 is 12 residues long. Germline CDR1 SGHRS, CDR2 YFSETQ. Trimming stripped 0 bases from V and 4 bases from J, with 5 bases between. CDR3 nucleotides: TGCGCCAGCAGCTTGGTGAGATACGAGCAGTACTTC. It encodes CASSLVRYEQYF.

The chain is built from TRBV6-2 or TRBV6-3 and TRBJ1-2; TRBD1 is a possible D gene (5 bases). CDR3 length equals 12 residues. The V and J ends lost 9 bases and 4 bases respectively, with 12 bases between them. CDR1 and CDR2 (germline): MNHEY, SVGEGT. This CDR3 reads CASRDAGYGYTF. The CDR3 coding sequence is TGTGCCAGTAGGGACGCCGGCTATGGCTACACCTTC.

This clonotype was seen repeatedly, ten times or more. The V gene is TRBV5-4, the J gene TRBJ2-7; D is undetermined. Trimming cost V 1 base and J 2 bases, with 19 bases left between them. Germline V gene data show CDR1 as SGHNT and CDR2 as YYREEE (reference sequence). The CDR3 totals 17 residues. The CDR3 coding sequence is TGTGCCAGCAGCTTGCCACACAGAAGGGCGGAAACCTACGAGCAGTACTTC. Protein sequence: CASSLPHRRAETYEQYF.

A few counts support this clonotype. V and J are TRBV29-1 and TRBJ2-3; no firm D call. Germline V gene sequence: CDR1 SQVTM, CDR2 ANQGSEA. V was clipped by 4 bases and J by 2 bases, with 7 bases between them. The CDR3 loop spans 12 amino acids. CDR3 in amino acids: CSVGLSTDTQYF. CDR3 in DNA: TGCAGCGTTGGCTTGTCCACAGATACGCAGTATTTT.

The table lists this clonotype with many counts. The V and J genes are TRBV4-1 and TRBJ2-7; the D is unclear. The CDR3 runs to 12 residues. V lost 0 bases and J 7 bases, leaving 7 bases between the germline ends. CDR1 MGHRA and CDR2 YSYEKL come from the germline V gene. CDR3 sequence reads: CASSQDWGEQYF. CDR3 sequence (DNA): TGCGCCAGCAGCCAAGATTGGGGTGAGCAGTACTTC.

V is TRBV19 and J is TRBJ1-6; possibly TRBD1 for D (6 bases). The CDR3 loop spans 16 amino acids. V dropped 6 bases and J dropped 5 bases, with 17 bases sitting between them. Germline CDR1 reads LNHDA; CDR2 reads SQIVND (reference sequence). CDR3 nucleotide sequence: TGTGCCAGTAGGCAGGGGCCCCAACGACATAATTCACCCCTCCACTTT. Translated: CASRQGPQRHNSPLHF.

In this sample, this clonotype turned up many times. The chain uses TRBV5-1 and TRBJ2-1, with no clear D. The ends were cut back, 2 bases at V and 0 bases at J, with 9 bases in the middle. The germline V gene has CDR1 SGHRS and CDR2 YFSETQ. The CDR3 extends over 15 amino acids. CDR3 in DNA: TGCGCCAGCAGCTTAGCCAGCAGCTCCTACAATGAGCAGTTCTTC. Its translation is CASSLASSSYNEQFF.

Ten or more counts support this clonotype. The chain combines TRBV18 with TRBJ2-7, with 7 bases identical to TRBD2. After removal of 3 bases from V and 7 bases from J, the junction contained 6 bases not matched to a gene. The CDR3 is made up of 13 amino acids. The germline V gene encodes CDR1 KGHSH and CDR2 LQKENI. This CDR3 reads CASSPRGMEEQYF. For the CDR3, the DNA is TGTGCCAGCTCACCGCGGGGGATGGAGGAGCAGTACTTC. Looking up the rest from reference TRBV18 and TRBJ2-7 gives the full variable domain: NAGVMQNPRHLVRRRGQEARLRCSPMKGHSHVYWYRQLPEEGLKFMVYLQKENIIDESGMPKERFSAEFPKEGPSILRIQQVVRGDSAAYFCASSPRGMEEQYFGPGTRLTVT.

This clonotype occurred many times. J is TRBJ2-3 and V is TRBV29-1, with 8 bases aligning to TRBD1. The V and J ends lost 6 bases and 0 bases, in that order; junction bases with no gene match: 5. CDR1 and CDR2 from the germline V gene are SQVTM and ANQGSEA. CDR3 length: 14 amino acids. CDR3 loop: CSVGQGDSTDTQYF. The DNA for the CDR3 is TGCAGCGTCGGACAGGGAGACAGCACAGATACGCAGTATTTT.

The chain recombines TRBV20-1 with TRBJ2-5; TRBD1 agrees at 11 bases. After removal of 5 bases from V and 4 bases from J, the junction contained 9 bases not matched to a gene. Per the germline V gene, CDR1 is DFQATT and CDR2 is SNEGSKA (reference sequence). This CDR3 region has 15 residues. CDR3 nucleotide sequence: TGCAGTGCTGATATTCCGGGACAGGGGGGAGAGACCCAGTACTTC. This sequence encodes CSADIPGQGGETQYF.

This clonotype was counted only a few times. The chain employs TRBV29-1 and TRBJ1-4; no definite D call. CDR3 length: 12 amino acids. The V end was cut by 0 bases, the J end by 7 bases, with 6 bases between. Per germline, CDR1 SQVTM and CDR2 ANQGSEA. The CDR3, as DNA: TGCAGCGTTGAAGATTATGGTGAAAAACTGTTTTTT. This encodes CSVEDYGEKLFF.

This clonotype has at least ten counts. The gene calls are TRBV3-1 and TRBJ2-1, with D possibly matching TRBD2 (6 bases). CDR3 size: 16 residues. Germline V lookup: CDR1 LGHDT, CDR2 YNNKEL (reference sequence). V was pared by 0 bases and J by 3 bases, with 12 bases between. In nucleotides, the CDR3 is TGTGCCAGCAGCCAAGATTTCCAGCGGGTCTACAATGAGCAGTTCTTC. As protein: CASSQDFQRVYNEQFF.

The V and J genes are TRBV7-2 and TRBJ2-7, with D possibly TRBD1 on 7 matching bases. V dropped 1 base and J dropped 3 bases, with 16 bases sitting between them. This CDR3 is built from 16 residues. From germline, CDR1 is SGHTA and CDR2 FQGNSA. CDR3 protein: CASSLVSSQGGYEQYF. CDR3 sequence (DNA): TGTGCCAGCAGCTTAGTCTCCTCCCAGGGGGGCTACGAGCAGTACTTC.

The chain is built from TRBV19 and TRBJ1-1, with no clear D. Germline CDR1 LNHDA, CDR2 SQIVND (reference sequence). Trimming shortened V by 4 bases and J by 0 bases, and 6 bases separated the two germline ends. The CDR3 totals 13 residues. This CDR3 is CASSTTLNTEAFF. The CDR3, as DNA: TGTGCCAGTAGTACCACCTTGAACACTGAAGCTTTCTTT.

This clonotype showed up just a few times. The chain uses TRBV9 and TRBJ2-1; D call uncertain. CDR3 length: 15 residues. Germline values: CDR1 SGDLS, CDR2 YYNGEE. The V and J ends lost 0 bases and 6 bases respectively, with 13 bases between them. CDR3 in amino acids: CASSVVGSSGNEQFF. CDR3 bases: TGTGCCAGCAGCGTAGTGGGCTCCTCGGGCAATGAGCAGTTCTTC.

This clonotype was seen at least ten times. The genes are TRBV25-1 and TRBJ1-3; no reliable D call. V lost 2 bases and J 0 bases, leaving 11 bases between the germline ends. CDR1 MGHDK and CDR2 SYGVNS come from the germline V gene. The length of the CDR3 is 16 residues. The CDR3 DNA follows: TGTGCCAGCAGTGAAGCTTTAGGCTCCTCTGGAAACACCATATATTTT. It specifies CASSEALGSSGNTIYF.